This record concerns one T cell receptor (beta chain) sequence. Its antigen is still unknown. The sample comes from a study of cytomegalovirus exposure and HLA in healthy donors. As for the study in general: Earlier sequencing of 150 million to 200 million T cells yielded approximately 100 million unique TCR beta sequences.

While unrecorded immune exposures were likely, the donors were nominally healthy when sampled. General study results and limits: A later analysis revealed that TCR association rates differed between HLA loci, peaking at DRB1 and bottoming out at HLA-C. Analysis performed later showed TCR beta chains linked to HLA being more clonally expanded than equally common others.

PCR employed 60 Vbeta and 13 Jbeta primers. Clones were sequenced by immunoSEQ multiplex PCR, and TCRdb holds only the in-frame ones, with some missing. The sample totals about 200,000 clones. The CDR3 has 15 amino acids. Trimming removed 4 bases from V and 4 bases from J; junction bases left unmatched: 4. Germline V gene data show CDR1 as SGHTS and CDR2 as YDEGEE. The TCR sequence derives from a girl aged 2 to 9 in good health and CMV-seropositive. The sequenced material came from PBMCs. V gene TRBV5-8 combines with J gene TRBJ2-3, with 12 nucleotides matching TRBD1. In DNA form, the CDR3 reads TGTGCCAGCAGCCCGGGACAGGGGGCGTCAGATACGCAGTATTTT. Its translation: CASSPGQGASDTQYF. Together with reference TRBV5-8 and TRBJ2-3, the CDR3 gives the full variable domain: EAGVTQSPTHLIKTRGQQATLRCSPISGHTSVYWYQQALGLGLQFLLWYDEGEERNRGNFPPRFSGRQFPNYSSELNVNALELEDSALYLCASSPGQGASDTQYFGPGTRLTVL.